Listed below are T cell receptor beta chains from one sample, sequenced in a study of T cell repertoires in cytomegalovirus infection. MiXCR, run by TCRdb on the reads, gives a single entry per CDR3 protein. The sample includes approximately 910,000 distinct CDR3 sequences, about 33% of them seen just once. The antigens these receptors bind are not known. This material consisted of cultured CD8+ T cells from PBMCs, taken from culture after CMV antigen stimulation. These receptors originate from a human donor in good health (CMV status not recorded). Some clones in this sample may be carry-over from other donors' samples. The CDR3 runs from the conserved cysteine through the conserved F or W. D genes are given only for firm matches. Only part of the rows carry a size: once, few, many, or a class if the clone is expanded.

d_call cdr3_length j_call clone_size v_call cdr3_aa cdr3_nt
TRBD2 15 TRBJ2-2 - TRBV6-2/TRBV6-3 CASSYQAGFAGELFF TGTGCCAGCAGTTACCAAGCGGGGTTCGCCGGGGAGCTGTTTTTT
- 19 TRBJ2-1 few TRBV15 CATSRDQFFRQSSYNEQFF TGTGCCACCAGCAGAGATCAGTTTTTTCGCCAGAGCTCCTACAATGAGCAGTTCTTC
- 16 TRBJ1-5 many TRBV7-9 CASSAAREYSNQPQHF TGTGCCAGCAGCGCCGCCCGGGAGTATAGCAATCAGCCCCAGCATTTT
- 12 TRBJ1-4 few TRBV7-9 CASTSIREKLFF TGTGCCAGCACCTCAATAAGGGAAAAACTGTTTTTT
- 15 TRBJ1-6 - TRBV10-3 CAISESGPGNSPLHF TGTGCCATCAGTGAGTCGGGCCCGGGCAATTCACCCCTCCACTTT
- 17 TRBJ1-2 - TRBV13 CASSSLGGGDRPYGYTF TGTGCCAGCAGCTCTTTAGGGGGTGGAGACAGGCCCTATGGCTACACCTTC
- 15 TRBJ2-1 few TRBV6-1 CASSSLLSSYNEQFF TGTGCCAGCAGCTCTTTACTAAGCTCCTACAATGAGCAGTTCTTC
- 16 TRBJ2-5 - TRBV6-1 CASSAPEFILWETQYF TGTGCCAGCAGTGCACCAGAATTCATATTATGGGAGACCCAGTACTTC
- 18 TRBJ2-1 many TRBV7-8 CASSSPINQGIGYNEQFF TGTGCCAGCAGCTCCCCCATCAATCAGGGAATCGGCTACAATGAGCAGTTCTTC
- 18 TRBJ2-3 - TRBV27 CASSSNPWTATSTDTQYF TGTGCCAGCAGTTCCAATCCTTGGACAGCAACTAGCACAGATACGCAGTATTTT
- 15 TRBJ2-1 - TRBV14 CASGPIEDSALRQFF TGTGCCAGCGGTCCCATTGAGGACAGTGCCTTACGGCAGTTCTTC
- 15 TRBJ2-5 few TRBV7-9 CASSLGLGYQETQYF TGTGCCAGCAGCTTAGGCCTAGGATACCAAGAGACCCAGTACTTC
- 11 TRBJ1-1 few TRBV28 CASSPAREAFF TGTGCCAGCAGCCCGGCCCGAGAAGCTTTCTTT
TRBD2 15 TRBJ2-3 - TRBV7-2 CASSITSGGGDTQYF TGTGCCAGCAGCATTACTAGCGGGGGAGGAGATACGCAGTATTTT
- 14 TRBJ1-3 - TRBV4-1 CASSPESSGNTIYF TGCGCCAGCAGCCCGGAGAGCTCTGGAAACACCATATATTTT
- 16 TRBJ2-3 many TRBV6-1 CASSSGPPEGTDTQYF TGTGCCAGCAGTTCGGGACCGCCGGAGGGAACAGATACGCAGTATTTT
TRBD2 15 TRBJ2-1 many TRBV7-2 CASSVDSGGNNEQFF TGTGCCAGCAGCGTGGATAGCGGGGGGAACAATGAGCAGTTCTTC
- 15 TRBJ1-1 - TRBV5-1 CASSRSGPLGTEAFF TGCGCCAGCAGCCGGTCCGGACCCTTGGGGACTGAAGCTTTCTTT
- 14 TRBJ1-3 once TRBV27 CASSLVGGENTIYF TGTGCCAGCAGTTTAGTGGGGGGAGAAAACACCATATATTTT
- 18 TRBJ1-6 many TRBV6-2/TRBV6-3 CASSYSGTRSSYNSPLHF TGTGCCAGCAGTTACTCGGGGACGAGGAGCTCCTATAATTCACCCCTCCACTTT
TRBD2 18 TRBJ2-3 few TRBV7-6 CASSFPAGGSWDTDTQYF TGTGCCAGCAGCTTCCCTGCGGGGGGGTCTTGGGACACAGATACGCAGTATTTT
- 14 TRBJ1-1 - TRBV7-9 CASSFDRGQTEAFF TGTGCCAGCAGCTTTGACAGAGGGCAAACTGAAGCTTTCTTT
TRBD1 14 TRBJ2-2 many TRBV7-9 CASSPGTDTGELFF TGTGCCAGCAGCCCAGGGACAGACACCGGGGAGCTGTTTTTT
- 15 TRBJ1-2 - TRBV7-3 CVSSPNSGLAYGYTF TGTGTCAGCAGCCCGAATAGCGGGCTGGCCTATGGCTACACCTTC
- 12 TRBJ2-3 - TRBV10-3 CAISERGDTQYF TGTGCCATCAGTGAGCGCGGAGATACGCAGTATTTT
- 14 TRBJ2-5 - TRBV14 CASSQAAWGETQYF TGTGCCAGCAGCCAAGCGGCCTGGGGGGAGACCCAGTACTTC
TRBD1 15 TRBJ1-1 - TRBV7-6 CASSQDRVLNTEAFF TGTGCCAGCAGCCAGGACAGGGTCCTTAACACTGAAGCTTTCTTT
TRBD1 12 TRBJ2-1 - TRBV7-8 CATGQAYNEQFF TGTGCCACTGGACAGGCCTACAATGAGCAGTTCTTC
TRBD2 17 TRBJ2-3 few TRBV12-5 CASGSGLAGASTDTQYF TGTGCTAGTGGATCTGGACTAGCGGGGGCCAGCACCGATACGCAGTATTTT
- 12 TRBJ2-7 - TRBV20-1 CSASPSEYEQYF TGCAGTGCTAGTCCTAGCGAGTACGAGCAGTACTTC
TRBD2 17 TRBJ2-1 - TRBV9 CASRPPGAGGQVNEQFF TGTGCCAGCAGACCACCGGGTGCGGGGGGGCAGGTCAATGAGCAGTTCTTC
- 14 TRBJ1-5 - TRBV6-1 CASSSTRGNQPQHF TGTGCCAGCAGTAGTACGAGGGGCAATCAGCCCCAGCATTTT
TRBD1 16 TRBJ1-6 - TRBV6-1 CASSLPGQAINSPLHF TGTGCCAGCAGTTTACCGGGACAGGCTATCAATTCACCCCTCCACTTT
- 14 TRBJ1-1 - TRBV27 CASNVGRGRSEAFF TGTGCCAGTAATGTGGGGCGCGGGCGGAGTGAAGCTTTCTTT
- 17 TRBJ1-1 once TRBV5-4 CASSYWAWDIMNTEAFF TGTGCCAGCAGTTACTGGGCCTGGGACATCATGAACACTGAAGCTTTCTTT
- 12 TRBJ1-1 many TRBV7-9 CASRSMNTEAFF TGTGCCAGCCGCTCAATGAACACTGAAGCTTTCTTT
- 15 TRBJ1-1 few TRBV9 CASSVYFGSNTEAFF TGTGCCAGCAGCGTATACTTCGGATCTAACACTGAAGCTTTCTTT
- 15 TRBJ1-1 - TRBV6-1 CASSEWGVGETEAFF TGTGCCAGCAGTGAATGGGGAGTGGGAGAGACTGAAGCTTTCTTT
- 15 TRBJ2-5 - TRBV4-3 CASSQGPTSGETQYF TGCGCCAGCAGCCAAGGTCCAACCTCGGGAGAGACCCAGTACTTC
TRBD1 13 TRBJ1-2 - TRBV28 CASRGTADRFYTF TGTGCCAGCAGGGGGACAGCCGATCGATTCTACACCTTC
- 13 TRBJ2-3 - TRBV19 CASSFFAFDTQYF TGTGCCAGTAGTTTCTTTGCCTTTGATACGCAGTATTTT
- 13 TRBJ1-2 - TRBV7-9 CATRTATPYGYTF TGTGCCACCAGGACAGCGACTCCCTATGGCTACACCTTC
- 15 TRBJ2-7 - TRBV19 CASSIAYRPGDEQYF TGTGCCAGTAGTATAGCCTACCGACCAGGGGACGAGCAGTACTTC
TRBD1 15 TRBJ1-2 - TRBV7-2 CASSLEDRRNYGYTF TGTGCCAGCAGCTTAGAGGACAGGAGGAACTATGGCTACACCTTC
- 17 TRBJ2-7 - TRBV19 CASSIDTTILGSYEQYF TGTGCCAGTAGTATAGACACGACGATATTGGGCTCCTACGAGCAGTACTTC
TRBD2 17 TRBJ2-1 few TRBV5-6 CASSPRPGGGRYNEQFF TGTGCCAGCAGCCCCCGTCCGGGGGGGGGGAGATACAATGAGCAGTTCTTC
- 14 TRBJ1-4 - TRBV28 CASSARDSVEKLFF TGTGCCAGCAGTGCCCGGGACTCCGTCGAAAAACTGTTTTTT
TRBD1 13 TRBJ1-1 few TRBV28 CASSLMVRQGTFF TGTGCCAGCAGTTTAATGGTTCGACAGGGAACTTTCTTT
- 15 TRBJ1-1 - TRBV27 CASSLSQAANTEAFF TGTGCCAGCAGTTTATCCCAGGCCGCTAACACTGAAGCTTTCTTT
TRBD2 15 TRBJ2-5 - TRBV12-3/TRBV12-4 CASSLVAGAGGTQYF TGTGCCAGCAGTTTAGTAGCGGGGGCCGGGGGGACCCAGTACTTC
TRBD1 16 TRBJ2-4 - TRBV4-1 CASSQIRDSAKNIQYF TGCGCCAGCAGCCAAATCCGGGACAGTGCCAAAAACATTCAGTACTTC
TRBD1 16 TRBJ1-1 - TRBV6-5 CASSYKGQGSGTEAFF TGTGCCAGCAGTTACAAGGGACAGGGGTCGGGCACTGAAGCTTTCTTT
TRBD2 19 TRBJ2-2 many TRBV7-2 CASSFRGGLANFLTGELFF TGTGCCAGCAGCTTCAGGGGGGGACTAGCAAACTTTCTCACCGGGGAGCTGTTTTTT
- 15 TRBJ2-7 - TRBV4-1 CASSQENRETHEQYF TGCGCCAGCAGCCAAGAGAACAGGGAAACTCACGAGCAGTACTTC
- 16 TRBJ2-4 - TRBV7-8 CASSPFGGAAKNIQYF TGTGCCAGCAGCCCCTTTGGTGGGGCTGCCAAAAACATTCAGTACTTC
- 16 TRBJ2-4 - TRBV15 CATSRDRTVAKNIQYF TGTGCCACCAGCAGAGATAGGACAGTAGCCAAAAACATTCAGTACTTC
- 13 TRBJ1-6 few TRBV6-5 CASSYSDGTPLHF TGTGCCAGCAGTTACTCCGATGGTACACCCCTCCACTTT
- 17 TRBJ2-2 few TRBV5-1 CASSPEGVGANTGELFF TGCGCCAGCAGCCCGGAGGGTGTAGGGGCGAACACCGGGGAGCTGTTTTTT
- 17 TRBJ2-1 - TRBV20-1 CSARESRGVSSYNEQFF TGCAGTGCTAGAGAGTCGCGCGGGGTCAGCTCCTACAATGAGCAGTTCTTC